Each of the 10 T cell receptor beta chains below was sequenced from the same sample in a study of post-analysis software for immune sequencing data. Prepared libraries of TCR beta cDNA carried unique molecular identifiers. Each CDR3 protein gets one entry after TCRdb re-called the PCR reads with MiXCR. Of 160,000 or so distinct CDR3 sequences listed, around 34% are singletons. The sequenced sample was blood, obtained after autologous hematopoietic stem cell transplantation. These receptors were collected from a girl aged 5 to 17 with multiple sclerosis.

This clonotype was observed many times. Here the CDR3 reads CASSYPLDRSEAFF. The DNA of the CDR3 is TGTGCCAGCAGTTACCCATTGGACAGGTCTGAAGCTTTCTTT. The chain has TRBV28 and TRBJ1-1; 7 bases line up with TRBD1. The trim removed 4 bases at V and 6 bases at J, leaving 8 bases unmatched. The CDR3 runs 14 residues. CDR1 MDHEN and CDR2 SYDVKM come from the germline V gene.

In this sample, this clonotype turned up a few times. As DNA, the CDR3 is TGCAGTGCTAGTATACTAGCGGGAGTTGCGTCCTACAATGAGCAGTTCTTC. This gives the protein CSASILAGVASYNEQFF. V and J are TRBV20-1 and TRBJ2-1; TRBD2 agrees at 11 bases. The J segment lost 1 base and the V segment lost 3 bases, leaving 8 bases of the junction unmatched. Germline V gene lookup returns CDR1 DFQATT and CDR2 SNEGSKA (reference sequence). The CDR3 spans 17 residues.

The gene calls are TRBV5-5 and TRBJ1-2; D is uncertain. The length of the CDR3 is 15 residues. The germline V gene encodes CDR1 SGHKS and CDR2 YYEKEE (reference sequence). Trimming removed 3 bases at V and 0 bases at J, with 12 bases between. The CDR3 DNA reads TGTGCCAGCAGCTGGGAGGTTGGTGCTAACTATGGCTACACCTTC. Residues: CASSWEVGANYGYTF.

The chain links TRBV29-1 to TRBJ2-5; TRBD2 matches at 11 bases. Trimming removed 6 bases from V and 2 bases from J; junction bases left unmatched: 5. This CDR3 region has 14 residues. CDR1 SQVTM and CDR2 ANQGSEA come from the germline V gene. The chain's CDR3 is CSVGTSGIQETQYF. The CDR3 region has the DNA TGCAGCGTGGGGACTAGCGGAATTCAAGAGACCCAGTACTTC. The full variable domain, rest sourced from reference TRBV29-1 and TRBJ2-5, is SAVISQKPSRDICQRGTSLTIQCQVDSQVTMMFWYRQQPGQSLTLIATANQGSEATYESGFVIDKFPISRPNLTFSTLTVSNMSPEDSSIYLCSVGTSGIQETQYFGPGTRLLVL.

This clonotype turned up a few times. V and J are TRBV5-6 and TRBJ2-5, with TRBD1 matching over 7 bases. Per germline, CDR1 SGHDT and CDR2 YYEEEE. This CDR3 is 15 amino acids long. V was pared by 1 base and J by 2 bases, with 5 bases of the junction left unmatched. The CDR3 nucleotides are TGTGCCAGCAGCTTGTTGGGCAGGGGGCAAGAGACCCAGTACTTC. Protein product: CASSLLGRGQETQYF.

There are a few counts of this clonotype. The chain has TRBV7-2 and TRBJ2-5; TRBD1 is a possible D gene (6 bases). Trimming stripped 0 bases from V and 2 bases from J, with 10 bases between. The germline CDR1 and CDR2 sequences are SGHTA and FQGNSA. CDR3 length: 15 residues. The CDR3 nucleotides are TGTGCCAGCAGCTTAGCATCAGGGGCTCAAGAGACCCAGTACTTC. Amino acids: CASSLASGAQETQYF.

This clonotype was seen a few times. Here the CDR3 DNA reads TGCGCCAGCAGACCAGGACTAGCAGGGATCACAGATACGCAGTATTTT. Amino acids: CASRPGLAGITDTQYF. The chain recombines TRBV5-1 with TRBJ2-3; 8 bases align to TRBD2. CDR1 and CDR2 (germline): SGHRS, YFSETQ. V shed 5 bases and J 2 bases; nucleotides not matched to a gene: 10. This CDR3 has 16 residues.

V gene TRBV15 combines with J gene TRBJ1-5; 10 positions match TRBD1. Germline CDR1 is LNHNV and CDR2 is YYDKDF (reference sequence). Trimming cost V 3 bases and J 6 bases; bases outside gene matches: 17. The CDR3 has 19 amino acids. CDR3 protein: CATSSGTGALRLGSQPQHF. In DNA form, the CDR3 reads TGTGCCACCAGCAGTGGGACAGGGGCCTTAAGGTTGGGAAGTCAGCCCCAGCATTTT. Full variable domain (outside the CDR3, taken from reference TRBV15 and TRBJ1-5): DAMVIQNPRYQVTQFGKPVTLSCSQTLNHNVMYWYQQKSSQAPKLLFHYYDKDFNNEADTPDNFQSRRPNTSFCFLDIRSPGLGDTAMYLCATSSGTGALRLGSQPQHFGDGTRLSIL.

In this sample, this clonotype turned up a few times. The chain has TRBV7-3 and TRBJ1-1, with D possibly TRBD1 on 5 matching bases. There are 13 residues in the CDR3. Trimming stripped 4 bases from V and 5 bases from J, with 11 bases between. Germline V gene sequence: CDR1 SGHTA, CDR2 FQGTGA. The CDR3 spells CASSWQGGTEAFF. The CDR3 nucleotides read TGTGCCAGCAGCTGGCAGGGAGGGACTGAAGCTTTCTTT.

This clonotype was found a few times. The rearrangement links TRBV5-1 to TRBJ2-1; tentative D call: TRBD1 (6 bases). From germline, CDR1 is SGHRS and CDR2 YFSETQ. The CDR3 has 15 amino acids. With 0 bases removed from V and 6 bases from J, the gap between germline ends came to 13 bases. In DNA, the CDR3 is TGCGCCAGCAGCTTGGACAGGGTGCCCACCAATGAGCAGTTCTTC. Translation gives CASSLDRVPTNEQFF. Variable domain in full (rest from reference TRBV5-1 and TRBJ2-1): KAGVTQTPRYLIKTRGQQVTLSCSPISGHRSVSWYQQTPGQGLQFLFEYFSETQRNKGNFPGRFSGRQFSNSRSEMNVSTLELGDSALYLCASSLDRVPTNEQFFGPGTRLTVL.